A single sample is the source of the 32 T cell receptor beta chains below, sequenced in a study of cytomegalovirus exposure and HLA in healthy donors. Primers included in the PCR were 60 Vbeta and 13 Jbeta primers. The method was immunoSEQ multiplex PCR; TCRdb's version includes in-frame clones alone and lacks a portion of them. The table lists about 72,000 clones. Sequencing was performed on PBMCs. These receptors were collected from a woman in her forties in good health and CMV-seropositive.

This chain links TRBV5-4 with TRBJ1-6, with 7 bases that match TRBD1. Trimming cost V 3 bases and J 7 bases; bases outside gene matches: 10. CDR3 size: 16 residues. Germline V gives CDR1 SGHNT, CDR2 YYREEE (reference sequence). CDR3 region: CASSSRRGTANSPLHF. Written as DNA, the CDR3 is TGTGCCAGCAGCTCCAGAAGGGGGACAGCAAATTCACCCCTCCACTTT.

The rearrangement links TRBV7-9 to TRBJ1-5; D is undetermined. The V gene's germline CDR1 is SEHNR and CDR2 FQNEAQ (reference sequence). The V end was cut by 5 bases, the J end by 1 base, with 6 bases between. The CDR3 covers 13 residues. CDR3 nucleotide sequence: TGTGCCAGCAGCCTTGAGAGCAATCAGCCCCAGCATTTT. Protein: CASSLESNQPQHF.

In DNA form, the CDR3 reads TGTGCCAGTAGTAAAACGGACAACTACGAGCAGTACTTC. This translates into CASSKTDNYEQYF. This sequence joins TRBV19 and TRBJ2-7; D might be TRBD1 (5 bases). V gave up 4 bases and J gave up 3 bases, with 10 bases separating them. Germline assignment: CDR1 LNHDA and CDR2 SQIVND (reference sequence). This CDR3 region has 13 residues.

The chain joins TRBV27 to TRBJ2-7; 9 nucleotides line up with TRBD2. CDR3 length equals 16 residues. Trimming at V came to 4 bases and at J to 2 bases, leaving 9 bases not matched to a gene. CDR1 is MNHEY and CDR2 is SMNVEV in the germline V gene (reference sequence). The CDR3 DNA reads as TGTGCCAGCAGTTGGGCTAGCGGGGAGGGCACCTACGAGCAGTACTTC. Residues: CASSWASGEGTYEQYF.

The chain is built from TRBV6-1 and TRBJ1-2; no definite D call. The germline V and J ends were trimmed by 5 bases and 5 bases, with 18 bases remaining between them. Looked up from germline, CDR1 is MNHNS and CDR2 is SASEGT. The CDR3 runs 15 residues. The CDR3: CASSPRLSRGYGYTF. As DNA, the CDR3 is TGTGCCAGCAGTCCCCGCCTTTCTCGGGGTTATGGCTACACCTTC.

V and J are TRBV4-1 and TRBJ1-1; 8 positions agree with TRBD1. This CDR3 spans 15 amino acids. V lost 3 bases, J lost 3 bases, and 6 bases stayed unmatched. Germline CDR1 reads MGHRA; CDR2 reads YSYEKL. The CDR3 region is CASSHTQGADTEAFF. In nucleotides, the CDR3 is TGCGCCAGCAGCCATACGCAGGGGGCCGACACTGAAGCTTTCTTT.

The chain joins TRBV5-4 to TRBJ2-5; D not resolved. CDR1 is SGHNT, CDR2 YYREEE, per germline (reference sequence). V was cut by 0 bases and J by 2 bases, with 5 bases left in between. The CDR3 consists of 13 residues. The CDR3 coding sequence is TGTGCCAGCAGCTTGGACTTACAAGAGACCCAGTACTTC. Its translation is CASSLDLQETQYF.

The chain employs TRBV10-3 and TRBJ2-7; 12 positions match TRBD2. Germline V gene data show CDR1 as ENHRY and CDR2 as SYGVKD. The CDR3 runs 15 residues. V lost 3 bases and J lost 4; bases outside the gene matches: 4. The CDR3: CAISDATSGRYEQYF. The CDR3 region has the DNA TGTGCCATCAGTGACGCCACTAGCGGGAGGTACGAGCAGTACTTC.

The chain carries TRBV7-8 and TRBJ1-1; the D is unclear. Germline CDR1 SGHVS, CDR2 FQNEAQ. The CDR3 sequence is 13 residues long. V gave up 8 bases and J gave up 8 bases, with 18 bases separating them. The CDR3 nucleotides read TGTGCCAGCGGTACGAGTCACCCTTTCGAAGCTTTCTTT. The encoded protein is CASGTSHPFEAFF.

The genes are TRBV7-3 and TRBJ2-5, with TRBD1 matching 7 bases. Trimming cost V 5 bases and J 1 base; bases outside gene matches: 4. The CDR3 loop spans 14 amino acids. Germline CDR1 SGHTA, CDR2 FQGTGA. The CDR3 bases are TGTGCCAGCAGCCGGGGACAGCCCCAAGAGACCCAGTACTTC. Its translation is CASSRGQPQETQYF.

The chain joins TRBV29-1 to TRBJ1-1; D is unresolved. Germline loops: CDR1 SQVTM, CDR2 ANQGSEA. The CDR3 contains 12 residues. V gave up 0 bases and J gave up 7 bases, with 9 bases separating them. The CDR3 is CSVEDLRSEAFF. CDR3 coding DNA: TGCAGCGTTGAAGATCTCCGGAGTGAAGCTTTCTTT. The full variable domain, rest sourced from reference TRBV29-1 and TRBJ1-1, is SAVISQKPSRDICQRGTSLTIQCQVDSQVTMMFWYRQQPGQSLTLIATANQGSEATYESGFVIDKFPISRPNLTFSTLTVSNMSPEDSSIYLCSVEDLRSEAFFGQGTRLTVV.

The rearrangement uses TRBV7-2 and TRBJ2-5; D unresolved. CDR3 length equals 14 residues. V lost 0 bases and J lost 2, with 7 bases in between. Germline CDR1 SGHTA, CDR2 FQGNSA. The CDR3 here is CASSLAGSQETQYF. The DNA for the CDR3 is TGTGCCAGCAGCTTAGCTGGCTCGCAAGAGACCCAGTACTTC.

The rearrangement links TRBV4-3 to TRBJ2-7; D possibly corresponds to TRBD1 (6 bases). Germline V gene data show CDR1 as LGHNA and CDR2 as YSLEER. V was shortened by 1 base and J by 0 bases, with 7 bases between the two germline ends. The CDR3 covers 14 residues. CDR3 DNA sequence: TGCGCCAGCAGCCAAGTGGACAGCTCCTACGAGCAGTACTTC. Its protein is CASSQVDSSYEQYF.

The chain carries TRBV4-2 and TRBJ2-5, with 13 bases identical to TRBD2. V was clipped by 2 bases and J by 7 bases; unmatched bases: 7. CDR3 size: 16 residues. From germline, CDR1 is LGHNA and CDR2 YNFKEQ. The CDR3 nucleotides read TGTGCCAGCAGCCAAAACTTACTAGCGGGAGGGGGGACCCAGTACTTC. As protein: CASSQNLLAGGGTQYF.

The chain uses TRBV9 and TRBJ1-2; TRBD1 might be the D (5 bases). V dropped 0 bases and J dropped 2 bases, with 20 bases sitting between them. Germline CDR1 reads SGDLS; CDR2 reads YYNGEE. The CDR3 spans 18 residues. The CDR3 DNA sequence: TGTGCCAGCAGCGTAGGTATGATGACGACAGCCACAAACTATGGCTACACCTTC. Its protein is CASSVGMMTTATNYGYTF.

V gene TRBV6-1 combines with J gene TRBJ1-4, with D maybe TRBD1 (5 bases). The CDR3 runs 15 residues. V gave up 3 bases and J gave up 4 bases, with 12 bases separating them. Germline V gene data show CDR1 as MNHNS and CDR2 as SASEGT. In DNA, the CDR3 is TGTGCCAGCAGTGAGGGTCGGGGGGGTAATGAAAAACTGTTTTTT. It translates to CASSEGRGGNEKLFF.

The chain has TRBV6-1 and TRBJ1-1; 8 bases align to TRBD1. This CDR3 is built from 14 residues. J gave up 2 bases and V 6 bases, and 5 bases lay outside the gene matches. The germline V gene encodes CDR1 MNHNS and CDR2 SASEGT. The CDR3 sequence is CASRRGQGNTEAFF. The CDR3 DNA reads as TGTGCCAGCAGGAGAGGACAGGGTAACACTGAAGCTTTCTTT.

This sequence joins TRBV19 and TRBJ2-7; 12 bases are shared with TRBD2. V gave up 5 bases and J gave up 9 bases; unmatched junction bases: 8. There are 14 residues in the CDR3. The V gene's germline CDR1 is LNHDA and CDR2 SQIVND (reference sequence). The CDR3 coding sequence is TGTGCCAGTAGTTTGACTAGCGGGAGTGTGTCGCAGTACTTC. It is translated as CASSLTSGSVSQYF.

This chain uses TRBV9 with TRBJ2-7, with D uncertain. Trimming stripped 3 bases from V and 2 bases from J, with 12 bases between. Germline V gene sequence: CDR1 SGDLS, CDR2 YYNGEE. CDR3 size: 14 residues. DNA of the CDR3: TGTGCCAGCAGCGCCCCCCTCCCTCCCTACGAGCAGTACTTC. Amino acids: CASSAPLPPYEQYF. The full variable domain, with the rest looked up from reference TRBV9 and TRBJ2-7, is DSGVTQTPKHLITATGQRVTLRCSPRSGDLSVYWYQQSLDQGLQFLIQYYNGEERAKGNILERFSAQQFPDLHSELNLSSLELGDSALYFCASSAPLPPYEQYFGPGTRLTVT.

CDR3 loop: CASSLGKQGRLLEQYF. CDR3 sequence (DNA): TGTGCCAGCAGCTTAGGGAAACAGGGAAGATTACTAGAGCAGTACTTC. The V and J genes are TRBV11-2 and TRBJ2-7; the D gene is possibly TRBD1 (6 bases). In germline, CDR1 is SGHAT, CDR2 FQNNGV. This CDR3 is 16 amino acids long. V lost 1 base to trimming and J lost 7 bases, with 20 bases between them. The full variable domain, with the rest looked up from reference TRBV11-2 and TRBJ2-7, is EAGVAQSPRYKIIEKRQSVAFWCNPISGHATLYWYQQILGQGPKLLIQFQNNGVVDDSQLPKDRFSAERLKGVDSTLKIQPAKLEDSAVYLCASSLGKQGRLLEQYFGPGTRLTVT.

A remark on this clone: Other nucleotide sequences from this sample produce the same CDR3. The V call is TRBV11-2, the J call TRBJ2-7; unclear D gene. This CDR3 spans 16 amino acids. The germline V and J ends were trimmed by 0 bases and 7 bases, with 19 bases remaining between them. CDR1 and CDR2 (germline): SGHAT, FQNNGV. The CDR3 reads CASSLDFAQPFREQYF. CDR3 bases: TGTGCCAGCAGCTTAGACTTTGCCCAGCCCTTCAGGGAGCAGTACTTC.

The CDR3 DNA follows: TGCGCCAGCAGCCAAGAGCGGCGAGATACGCAGTATTTT. It is translated as CASSQERRDTQYF. The rearrangement links TRBV4-3 to TRBJ2-3, with unresolved D. The length of the CDR3 is 13 residues. Germline-derived CDR1 and CDR2 are LGHNA and YSLEER. V lost 0 bases, J lost 5 bases, and 6 bases lay in between.

This chain uses TRBV15 with TRBJ1-1; D unresolved. This CDR3 contains 14 residues. V lost 0 bases, J lost 10 bases, and 15 bases lay in between. The germline V gene has CDR1 LNHNV and CDR2 YYDKDF (reference sequence). CDR3 sequence (DNA): TGTGCCACCAGCAGAGATCGGACTGTCTTCCGAGCTTTCTTT. It encodes CATSRDRTVFRAFF.

The V gene is TRBV4-2, the J gene TRBJ1-1; D might be TRBD1 (5 bases). CDR3 length: 15 amino acids. Germline lookup yields CDR1 LGHNA and CDR2 YNFKEQ. The V gene lost 0 bases and the J gene lost 8 bases, with 16 bases spanning the gap. The CDR3 is CASSQDWGGEGEAFF. CDR3 nucleotides: TGTGCCAGCAGCCAAGATTGGGGGGGGGAAGGGGAAGCTTTCTTT.

The rearrangement links TRBV5-8 to TRBJ2-7, with D possibly TRBD2 on 7 matching bases. Trimming removed 6 bases at V and 1 base at J, with 14 bases between. Germline-derived CDR1 and CDR2 are SGHTS and YDEGEE. The length of the CDR3 is 14 residues. The CDR3 DNA follows: TGTGCCAGCACCCTGGGGGGGGCTTCCTACGAGCAGTACTTC. Amino acid sequence: CASTLGGASYEQYF.

The chain combines TRBV5-1 with TRBJ1-2, with D possibly TRBD1 on 5 matching bases. The CDR3 loop spans 15 amino acids. V lost 8 bases to trimming and J lost 5 bases, with 22 bases between them. Germline loops: CDR1 SGHRS, CDR2 YFSETQ. The CDR3 loop is CARDYHRSQDYGYTF. The CDR3, as DNA: TGCGCCAGGGATTATCACAGGTCCCAGGATTATGGCTACACCTTC.

The J gene is TRBJ1-5, the V gene TRBV28; TRBD1 might be the D (6 bases). Germline V gives CDR1 MDHEN, CDR2 SYDVKM. V dropped 2 bases and J dropped 7 bases, with 9 bases sitting between them. The CDR3 contains 13 residues. The CDR3 sequence: CASSLTGIQPQHF. The CDR3 nucleotides are TGTGCCAGCAGTTTAACAGGGATACAGCCCCAGCATTTT.

J is TRBJ2-7 and V is TRBV5-8; D perhaps matches TRBD1 (5 bases). The V gene's germline CDR1 is SGHTS and CDR2 YDEGEE. V was trimmed by 0 bases and J by 2 bases, leaving 9 bases between them. The CDR3 runs 14 residues. The CDR3 protein is CASSLDHRTYEQYF. The CDR3 region has the DNA TGTGCCAGCAGCTTGGATCACAGGACCTACGAGCAGTACTTC.

DNA of the CDR3: TGCGCCAGCAGCGCACAGGGAGACTCCTACGAGCAGTACTTC. Its protein product is CASSAQGDSYEQYF. The chain is built from TRBV5-1 and TRBJ2-7; tentatively, D is TRBD1 (6 bases). V was shortened by 4 bases and J by 0 bases, with 11 bases between the two germline ends. Per germline, CDR1 SGHRS and CDR2 YFSETQ. There are 14 residues in the CDR3.

The chain is built from TRBV29-1 and TRBJ1-2, with a weak D call TRBD1 (5 bases). CDR1 SQVTM and CDR2 ANQGSEA come from the germline V gene. V shed 5 bases and J shed 2 bases, with 12 bases lying between them. This CDR3 has 13 residues. The DNA of the CDR3 is TGCAGCGTTCCCGTGGGGGGGAACTATGGCTACACCTTC. It encodes CSVPVGGNYGYTF.

The chain recombines TRBV18 with TRBJ2-2; 8 positions agree with TRBD2. This CDR3 contains 17 residues. Unmatched junction bases numbered 6, after V lost 0 bases and J lost 3 bases. CDR1 is KGHSH, CDR2 LQKENI, per germline. CDR3: CASSPPNGGGYTGELFF. CDR3 nucleotide sequence: TGTGCCAGCTCACCACCAAACGGCGGGGGGTACACCGGGGAGCTGTTTTTT.

The chain carries TRBV7-9 and TRBJ2-1; D gene ambiguous. V lost 1 base and J 0 bases, leaving 19 bases between the germline ends. Germline V CDR1 and CDR2: SEHNR, FQNEAQ (reference sequence). The CDR3 has 19 residues. CDR3 bases: TGTGCCAGCAGCTTAGTGATTTATGAGGAGCTGAGCTCCTACAATGAGCAGTTCTTC. It encodes CASSLVIYEELSSYNEQFF.